A single sample is the source of the 9 T cell receptor beta chains below, sequenced in a study of blood T cell repertoires in COVID-19. The assay was immunoSEQ multiplex PCR, and TCRdb's table has in-frame clones only and misses some. The sample has fewer than 200,000 clones; about 88% are singletons. Input material: peripheral blood. The source of these receptors is a man in his 60s with acute or convalescent COVID-19.

The V call is TRBV7-9, the J call TRBJ1-2, with 7 bases matching TRBD1. The trim removed 0 bases at V and 5 bases at J, leaving 3 bases unmatched. The CDR3 consists of 14 residues. CDR1 is SEHNR, CDR2 FQNEAQ, per germline (reference sequence). The CDR3 protein is CASSLADRAYGYTF. The DNA of the CDR3 is TGTGCCAGCAGCTTAGCCGACAGGGCTTATGGCTACACCTTC.

The chain has TRBV24-1 and TRBJ2-1; 9 positions match TRBD2. The CDR3 consists of 21 residues. CDR1 and CDR2 (germline): KGHDR, SFDVKD. V was clipped by 3 bases and J by 0 bases; unmatched bases: 17. CDR3 protein: CATSDRARGTSLNGSYNEQFF. CDR3 nucleotide sequence: TGTGCCACCAGTGATAGGGCGCGGGGGACTAGCCTAAACGGCTCCTACAATGAGCAGTTCTTC.

The V call is TRBV27, the J call TRBJ2-1; 9 bases fit TRBD2. V lost 0 bases and J lost 5; bases outside the gene matches: 5. Germline CDR1 MNHEY, CDR2 SMNVEV (reference sequence). The CDR3 runs to 16 residues. The CDR3, as DNA: TGTGCCAGCAGTTTATCGAGGCTAGCGGGGCACAATGAGCAGTTCTTC. This sequence encodes CASSLSRLAGHNEQFF.

The rearrangement links TRBV9 to TRBJ2-3; TRBD2 matches 9 bases. The CDR3 is 15 amino acids. Germline V CDR1 and CDR2: SGDLS, YYNGEE. The ends lost 0 bases at V and 1 base at J; junction bases unmatched: 0. The CDR3 is CASSVGLAGTDTQYF. The DNA of the CDR3 is TGTGCCAGCAGCGTAGGACTAGCGGGCACAGATACGCAGTATTTT.

This chain connects TRBV12-3 or TRBV12-4 to TRBJ2-7; TRBD1 aligns across 8 bases. V lost 3 bases, J lost 7 bases, and 5 bases stayed unmatched. The CDR3 is 13 amino acids. The CDR3 protein is CASSFRGLGEQYV. In nucleotides, the CDR3 is TGTGCCAGCAGTTTCAGGGGGCTGGGGGAGCAGTACGTC.

The J gene is TRBJ1-2, the V gene TRBV2; D gene ambiguous. CDR1 is SNHLY and CDR2 is FYNNEI in the germline V gene. V was clipped by 5 bases and J by 7 bases, with 20 bases between them. CDR3 length equals 15 residues. DNA for the CDR3: TGTGCCAGCAGTCCCTGGGAGGCCGCGATGGGTGGCTACACCTTC. Encoded protein: CASSPWEAAMGGYTF.

The CDR3 coding sequence is TGTGCCAGCAGGCTGCGGGGGGCCTACACCGGGGAGCTGTTTTTT. This codes for CASRLRGAYTGELFF. J is TRBJ2-2 and V is TRBV11-2; 8 bases are a match to TRBD2. The CDR3 is 15 amino acids. V lost 6 bases, J lost 3 bases, and 6 bases stayed unmatched. Germline CDR1 and CDR2: SGHAT and FQNNGV.

The rearrangement joins TRBV7-3 to TRBJ2-6; tentative D call: TRBD1 (6 bases). Germline V gene lookup returns CDR1 SGHTA and CDR2 FQGTGA. This CDR3 has 16 amino acids. V was trimmed by 5 bases and J by 0 bases, leaving 11 bases between them. The CDR3 nucleotides are TGTGCCAGCAGCCCCGGACAGTTCTCTGGGGCCAACGTCCTGACTTTC. Translated, it gives CASSPGQFSGANVLTF.

This clone was recorded only once. V and J are TRBV7-2 and TRBJ2-2; TRBD2 aligns across 12 bases. With V trimmed by 5 bases and J by 7 bases, 2 bases remained unmatched. CDR1 is SGHTA, CDR2 FQGNSA, per germline. This CDR3 is built from 14 residues. This CDR3 reads CASSTGLAGGELFF. In DNA form, the CDR3 reads TGTGCCAGCAGCACGGGACTAGCGGGCGGGGAGCTGTTTTTT.